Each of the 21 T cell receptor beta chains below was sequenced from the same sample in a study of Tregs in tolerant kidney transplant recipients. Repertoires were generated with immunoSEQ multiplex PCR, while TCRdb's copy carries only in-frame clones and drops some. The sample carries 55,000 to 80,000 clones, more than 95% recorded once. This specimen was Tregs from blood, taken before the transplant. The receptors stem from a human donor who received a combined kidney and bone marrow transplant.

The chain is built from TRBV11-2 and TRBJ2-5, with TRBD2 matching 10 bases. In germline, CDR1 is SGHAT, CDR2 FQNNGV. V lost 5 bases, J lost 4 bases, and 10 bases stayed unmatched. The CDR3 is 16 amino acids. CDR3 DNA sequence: TGTGCCAGCAGCCTTTGGCGACTAGCGGGTTTAGAGACCCAGTACTTC. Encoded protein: CASSLWRLAGLETQYF.

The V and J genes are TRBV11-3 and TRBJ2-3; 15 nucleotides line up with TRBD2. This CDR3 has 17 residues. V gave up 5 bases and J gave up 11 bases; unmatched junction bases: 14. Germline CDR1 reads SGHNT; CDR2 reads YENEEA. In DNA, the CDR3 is TGTGCCAGCAGCCCGGGACTAGCGGGAGGAATCGTGTTGGGGCAGTATTTT. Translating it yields CASSPGLAGGIVLGQYF.

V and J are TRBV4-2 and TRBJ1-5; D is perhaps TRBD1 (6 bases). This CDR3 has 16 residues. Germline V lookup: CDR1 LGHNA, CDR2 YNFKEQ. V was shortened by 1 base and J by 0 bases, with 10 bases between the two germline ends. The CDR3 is CASSQAQGGSNQPQHF. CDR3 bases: TGTGCCAGCAGCCAAGCACAGGGTGGTAGCAATCAGCCCCAGCATTTT.

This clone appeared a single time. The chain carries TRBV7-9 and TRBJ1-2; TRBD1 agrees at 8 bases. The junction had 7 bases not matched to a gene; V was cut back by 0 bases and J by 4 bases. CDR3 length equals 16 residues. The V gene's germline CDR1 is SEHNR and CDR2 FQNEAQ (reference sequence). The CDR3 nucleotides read TGTGCCAGCAGCTTAGCAGCAGGGGGCGCAGGCTATGGCTACACCTTC. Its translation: CASSLAAGGAGYGYTF.

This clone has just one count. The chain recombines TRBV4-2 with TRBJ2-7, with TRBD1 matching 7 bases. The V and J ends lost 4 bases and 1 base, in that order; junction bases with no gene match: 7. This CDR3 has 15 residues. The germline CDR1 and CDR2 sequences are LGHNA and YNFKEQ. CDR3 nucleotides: TGTGCCAGCAGCCCAGCGGCAGGGGGATCCTACGAGCAGTACTTC. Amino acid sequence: CASSPAAGGSYEQYF.

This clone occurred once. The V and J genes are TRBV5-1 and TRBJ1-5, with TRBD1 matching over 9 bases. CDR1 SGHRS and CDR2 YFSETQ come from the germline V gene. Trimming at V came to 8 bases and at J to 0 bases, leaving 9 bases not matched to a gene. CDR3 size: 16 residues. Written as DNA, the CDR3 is TGCGCCAGGGGACAGGGTTTGGACTATAGCAATCAGCCCCAGCATTTT. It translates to CARGQGLDYSNQPQHF. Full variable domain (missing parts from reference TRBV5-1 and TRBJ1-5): KAGVTQTPRYLIKTRGQQVTLSCSPISGHRSVSWYQQTPGQGLQFLFEYFSETQRNKGNFPGRFSGRQFSNSRSEMNVSTLELGDSALYLCARGQGLDYSNQPQHFGDGTRLSIL.

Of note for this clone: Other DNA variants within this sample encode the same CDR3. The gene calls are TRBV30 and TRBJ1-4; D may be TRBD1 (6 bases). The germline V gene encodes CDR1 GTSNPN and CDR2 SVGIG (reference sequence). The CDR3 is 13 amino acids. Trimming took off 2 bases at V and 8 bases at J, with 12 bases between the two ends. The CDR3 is CAWSPGVGEKLFF. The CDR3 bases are TGTGCCTGGAGTCCAGGGGTAGGCGAAAAACTGTTTTTT.

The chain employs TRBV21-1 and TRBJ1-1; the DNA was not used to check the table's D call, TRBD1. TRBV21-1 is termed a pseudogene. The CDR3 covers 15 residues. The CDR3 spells CASTQRGRRDTEAFF. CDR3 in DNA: TGTGCCAGCACCCAAAGGGGGCGGAGGGACACTGAAGCTTTCTTT.

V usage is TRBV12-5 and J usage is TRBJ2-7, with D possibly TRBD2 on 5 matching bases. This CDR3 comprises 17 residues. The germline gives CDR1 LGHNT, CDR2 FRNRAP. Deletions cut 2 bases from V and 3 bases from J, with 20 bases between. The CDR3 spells CASGLSFHRTLGYEQYF. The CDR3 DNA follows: TGTGCTAGTGGTTTGTCCTTTCACCGGACTTTAGGCTACGAGCAGTACTTC.

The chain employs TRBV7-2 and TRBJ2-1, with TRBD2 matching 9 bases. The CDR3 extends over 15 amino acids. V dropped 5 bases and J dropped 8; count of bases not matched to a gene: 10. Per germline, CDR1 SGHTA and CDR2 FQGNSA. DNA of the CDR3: TGTGCCAGCAGCCCACCGGGACTAGCTATGGATGAGCAGTTCTTC. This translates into CASSPPGLAMDEQFF.

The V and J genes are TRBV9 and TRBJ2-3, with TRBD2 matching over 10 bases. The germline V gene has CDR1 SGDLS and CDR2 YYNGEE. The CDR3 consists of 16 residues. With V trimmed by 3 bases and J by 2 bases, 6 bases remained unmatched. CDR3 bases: TGTGCCAGCAGCGCCAAGCGGGAGGGATACACAGATACGCAGTATTTT. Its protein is CASSAKREGYTDTQYF.

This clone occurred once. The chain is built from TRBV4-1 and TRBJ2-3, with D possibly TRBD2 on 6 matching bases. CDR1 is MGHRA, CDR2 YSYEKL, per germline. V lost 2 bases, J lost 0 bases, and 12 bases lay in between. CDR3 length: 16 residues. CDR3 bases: TGCGCCAGCAGCCAACGGGTAGCGGTTAGCACAGATACGCAGTATTTT. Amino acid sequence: CASSQRVAVSTDTQYF.

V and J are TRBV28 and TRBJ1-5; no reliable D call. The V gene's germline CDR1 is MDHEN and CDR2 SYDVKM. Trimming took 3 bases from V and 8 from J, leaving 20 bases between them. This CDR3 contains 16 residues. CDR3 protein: CASSFILSNGEEPQHF. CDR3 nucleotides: TGTGCCAGCAGTTTCATCTTGTCGAACGGGGAGGAGCCCCAGCATTTT.

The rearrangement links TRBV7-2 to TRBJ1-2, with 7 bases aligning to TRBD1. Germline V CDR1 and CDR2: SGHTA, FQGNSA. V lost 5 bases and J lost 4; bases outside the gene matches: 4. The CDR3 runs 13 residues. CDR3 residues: CASSVGQSYGYTF. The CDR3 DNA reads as TGTGCCAGCAGCGTGGGACAGTCCTATGGCTACACCTTC.

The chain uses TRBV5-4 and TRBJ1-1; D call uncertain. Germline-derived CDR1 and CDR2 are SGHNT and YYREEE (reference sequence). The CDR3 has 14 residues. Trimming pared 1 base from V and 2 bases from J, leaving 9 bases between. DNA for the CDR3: TGTGCCAGCAGCTTGACGTGGACTAACACTGAAGCTTTCTTT. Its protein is CASSLTWTNTEAFF.

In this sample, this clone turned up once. The CDR3 spells CASGTSSGTGTQYF. Here the CDR3 DNA reads TGTGCCTCTGGGACTAGCTCCGGTACGGGGACCCAGTACTTC. V is TRBV19 and J is TRBJ2-5; 9 bases match TRBD2. The CDR3 loop spans 14 amino acids. Germline V CDR1 and CDR2: LNHDA, SQIVND (reference sequence). J gave up 7 bases and V 11 bases, and 14 bases lay outside the gene matches.

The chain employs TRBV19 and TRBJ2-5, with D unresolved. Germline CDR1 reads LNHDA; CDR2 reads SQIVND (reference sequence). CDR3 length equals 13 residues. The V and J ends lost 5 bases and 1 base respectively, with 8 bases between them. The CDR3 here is CASSAQVQETQYF. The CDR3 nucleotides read TGTGCCAGTAGTGCCCAGGTCCAAGAGACCCAGTACTTC.

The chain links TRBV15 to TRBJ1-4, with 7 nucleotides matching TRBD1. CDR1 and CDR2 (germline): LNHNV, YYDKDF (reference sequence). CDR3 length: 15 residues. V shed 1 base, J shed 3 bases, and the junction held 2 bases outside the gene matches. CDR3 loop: CATSRGGQANEKLFF. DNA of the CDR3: TGTGCCACCAGCAGAGGAGGACAGGCTAATGAAAAACTGTTTTTT.

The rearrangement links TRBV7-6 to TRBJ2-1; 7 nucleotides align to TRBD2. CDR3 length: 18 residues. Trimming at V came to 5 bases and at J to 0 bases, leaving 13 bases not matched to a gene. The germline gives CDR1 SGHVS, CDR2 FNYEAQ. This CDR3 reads CASSLTPGLQSSYNEQFF. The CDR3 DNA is TGTGCCAGCAGCCTCACACCGGGACTACAGAGCTCCTACAATGAGCAGTTCTTC.

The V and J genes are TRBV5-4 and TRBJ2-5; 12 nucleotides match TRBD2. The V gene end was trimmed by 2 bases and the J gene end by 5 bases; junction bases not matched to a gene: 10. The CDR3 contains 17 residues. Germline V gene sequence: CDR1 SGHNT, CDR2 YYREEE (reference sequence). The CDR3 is CASSFRLAGGVWETQYF. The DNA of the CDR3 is TGTGCCAGCAGCTTTAGGCTAGCGGGAGGGGTGTGGGAGACCCAGTACTTC.

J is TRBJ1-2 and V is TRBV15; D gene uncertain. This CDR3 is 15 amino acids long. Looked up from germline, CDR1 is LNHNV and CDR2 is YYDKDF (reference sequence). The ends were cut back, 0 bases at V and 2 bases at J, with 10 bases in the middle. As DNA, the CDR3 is TGTGCCACCAGCAGAGATTTCAGGTTGAACTATGGCTACACCTTC. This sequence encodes CATSRDFRLNYGYTF.